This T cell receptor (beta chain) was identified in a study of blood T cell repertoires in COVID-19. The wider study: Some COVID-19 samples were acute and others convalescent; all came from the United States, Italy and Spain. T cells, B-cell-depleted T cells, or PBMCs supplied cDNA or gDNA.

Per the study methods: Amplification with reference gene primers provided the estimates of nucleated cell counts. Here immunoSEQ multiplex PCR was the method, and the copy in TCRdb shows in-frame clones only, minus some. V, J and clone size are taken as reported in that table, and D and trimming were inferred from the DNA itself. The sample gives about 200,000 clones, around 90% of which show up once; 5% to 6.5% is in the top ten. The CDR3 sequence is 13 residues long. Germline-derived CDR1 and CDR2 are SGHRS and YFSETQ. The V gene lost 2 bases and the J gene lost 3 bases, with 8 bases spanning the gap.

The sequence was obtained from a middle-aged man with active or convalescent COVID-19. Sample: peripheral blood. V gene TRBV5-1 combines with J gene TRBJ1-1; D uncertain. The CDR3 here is CASSLNSDTEAFF. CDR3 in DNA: TGCGCCAGCAGCTTAAATTCTGACACTGAAGCTTTCTTT.